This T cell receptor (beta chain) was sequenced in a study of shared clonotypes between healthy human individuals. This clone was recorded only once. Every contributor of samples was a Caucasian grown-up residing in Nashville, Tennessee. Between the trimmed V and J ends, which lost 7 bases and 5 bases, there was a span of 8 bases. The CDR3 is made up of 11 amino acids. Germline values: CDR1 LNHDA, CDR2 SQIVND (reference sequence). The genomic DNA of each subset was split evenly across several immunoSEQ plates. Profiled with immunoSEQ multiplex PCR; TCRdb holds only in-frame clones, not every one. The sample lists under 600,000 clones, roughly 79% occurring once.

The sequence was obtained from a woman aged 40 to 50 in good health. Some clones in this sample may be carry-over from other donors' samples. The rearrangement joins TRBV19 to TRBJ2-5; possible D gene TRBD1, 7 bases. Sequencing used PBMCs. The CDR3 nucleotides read TGTGCCAGTACAGGGGGGGAGACCCAGTACTTC. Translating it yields CASTGGETQYF.